The 18 T cell receptor beta chains below were found in one sample sequenced in a study of shared clonotypes between healthy human individuals. CD8 cells classed as naive were CD45RO-negative and positively selected for CCR7, excluding terminally differentiated effector memory CD45RA+ cells. Profiled with immunoSEQ multiplex PCR; TCRdb holds only in-frame clones, not every one. The table records approximately 2,000,000 clones, around 95% of them present only once. Sequencing was performed on naive CD8+ T cells from PBMCs. The receptor set was obtained from a young man in good health. Some clones in this sample may be carry-over from other donors' samples.

This clone was seen once. The rearrangement links TRBV5-4 to TRBJ2-1, with 8 bases matching TRBD2. Germline assignment: CDR1 SGHNT and CDR2 YYREEE (reference sequence). The length of the CDR3 is 15 residues. The ends lost 1 base at V and 4 bases at J; junction bases unmatched: 4. The CDR3 loop reads CASSLFREGYNEQFF. The CDR3 nucleotides are TGTGCCAGCAGCTTGTTTCGGGAGGGATACAATGAGCAGTTCTTC.

CDR3 sequence: CASNIAASGGYEQYF. The CDR3 DNA reads as TGCGCCAGCAACATAGCGGCCTCAGGGGGTTACGAGCAGTACTTC. The V gene is TRBV5-1, the J gene TRBJ2-7, with D maybe TRBD1 (7 bases). The germline V gene has CDR1 SGHRS and CDR2 YFSETQ. The CDR3 runs 15 residues. Trimming stripped 6 bases from V and 4 bases from J, with 20 bases between.

The gene calls are TRBV19 and TRBJ1-2; TRBD1 is a possible D gene (6 bases). CDR3 size: 15 residues. CDR1 is LNHDA, CDR2 SQIVND, per germline (reference sequence). Trimming left V 0 bases short and J 4 bases short, with 12 bases between. CDR3 region: CASSIDAGVSYGYTF. The CDR3 DNA reads TGTGCCAGTAGTATAGATGCAGGGGTCTCCTATGGCTACACCTTC.

With regard to this clone: This same CDR3 is encoded by further DNA sequences in the sample. The chain combines TRBV18 with TRBJ2-7; no clear D. The CDR3 extends over 13 amino acids. The germline V gene encodes CDR1 KGHSH and CDR2 LQKENI. With 3 bases removed from V and 0 bases from J, the gap between germline ends came to 6 bases. CDR3 region: CASSPQDSYEQYF. Written as DNA, the CDR3 is TGTGCCAGCTCACCCCAGGACTCCTACGAGCAGTACTTC. Full variable domain (missing parts from reference TRBV18 and TRBJ2-7): NAGVMQNPRHLVRRRGQEARLRCSPMKGHSHVYWYRQLPEEGLKFMVYLQKENIIDESGMPKERFSAEFPKEGPSILRIQQVVRGDSAAYFCASSPQDSYEQYFGPGTRLTVT.

This chain links TRBV27 with TRBJ1-2; D might be TRBD1 (5 bases). Per germline, CDR1 MNHEY and CDR2 SMNVEV (reference sequence). V was pared by 5 bases and J by 0 bases, with 16 bases between. The CDR3 is made up of 16 amino acids. The CDR3 DNA is TGTGCCAGCAGTCCCCTAGTCCGACAGCCTAACTATGGCTACACCTTC. Translating it yields CASSPLVRQPNYGYTF.

This rearrangement joins TRBV6-1 to TRBJ2-7, with D possibly being TRBD2 (5 bases). V was shortened by 8 bases and J by 3 bases, with 5 bases between the two germline ends. The CDR3 has 10 amino acids. Germline V gives CDR1 MNHNS, CDR2 SASEGT. The CDR3 DNA follows: TGTGCCAGCGAGGGCTACGAGCAGTACTTC. Its protein is CASEGYEQYF.

The V gene is TRBV10-3, the J gene TRBJ1-3; D possibly corresponds to TRBD1 (6 bases). The CDR3 covers 16 residues. Trimming left V 8 bases short and J 0 bases short, with 17 bases between. Germline lookup yields CDR1 ENHRY and CDR2 SYGVKD. The CDR3 here is CAIGETGARSGNTIYF. The CDR3 DNA sequence: TGTGCCATCGGGGAGACAGGCGCCCGCTCTGGAAACACCATATATTTT.

This chain joins TRBV28 and TRBJ1-3, with D perhaps TRBD1 (5 bases). Germline assignment: CDR1 MDHEN and CDR2 SYDVKM. There are 16 residues in the CDR3. Trimming took off 5 bases at V and 2 bases at J, with 16 bases between the two ends. CDR3 sequence (DNA): TGTGCCAGCAGTGAGCAGGGATCCCTCCCTGGAAACACCATATATTTT. This gives the protein CASSEQGSLPGNTIYF.

The chain links TRBV15 to TRBJ2-1; D perhaps matches TRBD2 (6 bases). Germline V CDR1 and CDR2: LNHNV, YYDKDF (reference sequence). V lost 7 bases to trimming and J lost 0 bases, with 10 bases between them. The CDR3 length is 14 residues. DNA for the CDR3: TGTGCCACCACGGAGGGAAGCTCCTACAATGAGCAGTTCTTC. Encoded protein: CATTEGSSYNEQFF.

The chain employs TRBV21-1 and TRBJ2-2; TRBD2 is the table's D call, not checked against the DNA. TRBV21-1 constitutes a pseudogene. The CDR3 is 16 residues long. DNA for the CDR3: TGTGCCAGCAGCGCCGCGGGGCTTGGAAACGCCGGGGAGCTGTTTTTT. It encodes CASSAAGLGNAGELFF.

This chain links TRBV9 with TRBJ2-1; D call uncertain. The V end lost 3 bases, the J end lost 7 bases, and 11 bases lay between the germline ends. The CDR3 runs to 13 residues. The germline V gene has CDR1 SGDLS and CDR2 YYNGEE. CDR3 in DNA: TGTGCCAGCAGCGCCGGGCTCAGGAATGAGCAGTTCTTC. Encoded protein: CASSAGLRNEQFF.

The chain uses TRBV7-9 and TRBJ2-3, with 9 bases aligning to TRBD2. CDR3 length equals 17 residues. V dropped 0 bases and J dropped 2; count of bases not matched to a gene: 6. The germline gives CDR1 SEHNR, CDR2 FQNEAQ (reference sequence). The CDR3 DNA sequence: TGTGCCAGCAGCTTAGCGTGGCTAGCGGGAAACACAGATACGCAGTATTTT. It translates to CASSLAWLAGNTDTQYF.

V and J are TRBV27 and TRBJ2-7; D uncertain. Germline V gene data show CDR1 as MNHEY and CDR2 as SMNVEV (reference sequence). The ends were cut back, 6 bases at V and 3 bases at J, with 18 bases in the middle. The CDR3 contains 15 residues. CDR3 nucleotide sequence: TGTGCCAGCAGATCAATCTCGGCAGAAATCTACGAGCAGTACTTC. This gives the protein CASRSISAEIYEQYF.

Worth noting for this clone: The same CDR3 arises from other DNA sequences in this sample as well. The chain links TRBV5-4 to TRBJ2-2, with D possibly TRBD2 on 5 matching bases. The CDR3 covers 13 residues. V dropped 0 bases and J dropped 5 bases, with 5 bases sitting between them. Germline CDR1 is SGHNT and CDR2 is YYREEE (reference sequence). DNA for the CDR3: TGTGCCAGCAGCTTGGGCGGGACCGGGGAGCTGTTTTTT. Translated: CASSLGGTGELFF.

The chain combines TRBV27 with TRBJ2-1; D is possibly TRBD1 or TRBD2 (5 bases each). The CDR3 runs to 16 residues. CDR1 is MNHEY and CDR2 is SMNVEV in the germline V gene (reference sequence). Trimming pared 3 bases from V and 5 bases from J, leaving 17 bases between. CDR3 bases: TGTGCCAGCAGTTTCGGGCCGGGAACAGGAAACAATGAGCAGTTCTTC. It codes for CASSFGPGTGNNEQFF.

About this clone: Other DNA variants within this sample encode the same CDR3. The chain carries TRBV5-6 and TRBJ1-5; D unclear. Germline-derived CDR1 and CDR2 are SGHDT and YYEEEE. Trimming removed 0 bases from V and 4 bases from J, with 5 bases in between. This CDR3 contains 13 residues. The CDR3 reads CASSLGLNQPQHF. The CDR3 DNA sequence: TGTGCCAGCAGCTTGGGACTAAATCAGCCCCAGCATTTT.

The chain carries TRBV19 and TRBJ1-2; D unresolved. V was clipped by 8 bases and J by 14 bases, with 9 bases between them. Germline V gives CDR1 LNHDA, CDR2 SQIVND (reference sequence). The CDR3 runs 8 residues. The CDR3 DNA reads as TGTGCCAGTGGCCCTTCAACCTTC. It is translated as CASGPSTF.

The table lists this clone with a count of one. The V and J genes are TRBV13 and TRBJ2-7, with D perhaps TRBD2 (6 bases). Per germline, CDR1 PRHDT and CDR2 FYEKMQ (reference sequence). The V end lost 4 bases, the J end lost 7 bases, and 29 bases lay between the germline ends. This CDR3 has 18 residues. The CDR3 DNA is TGTGCCAGCAGCTCCAGGGTATACCAGCTCGGAGGGTCCGGAGAGCAGTACTTC. Translating it yields CASSSRVYQLGGSGEQYF.